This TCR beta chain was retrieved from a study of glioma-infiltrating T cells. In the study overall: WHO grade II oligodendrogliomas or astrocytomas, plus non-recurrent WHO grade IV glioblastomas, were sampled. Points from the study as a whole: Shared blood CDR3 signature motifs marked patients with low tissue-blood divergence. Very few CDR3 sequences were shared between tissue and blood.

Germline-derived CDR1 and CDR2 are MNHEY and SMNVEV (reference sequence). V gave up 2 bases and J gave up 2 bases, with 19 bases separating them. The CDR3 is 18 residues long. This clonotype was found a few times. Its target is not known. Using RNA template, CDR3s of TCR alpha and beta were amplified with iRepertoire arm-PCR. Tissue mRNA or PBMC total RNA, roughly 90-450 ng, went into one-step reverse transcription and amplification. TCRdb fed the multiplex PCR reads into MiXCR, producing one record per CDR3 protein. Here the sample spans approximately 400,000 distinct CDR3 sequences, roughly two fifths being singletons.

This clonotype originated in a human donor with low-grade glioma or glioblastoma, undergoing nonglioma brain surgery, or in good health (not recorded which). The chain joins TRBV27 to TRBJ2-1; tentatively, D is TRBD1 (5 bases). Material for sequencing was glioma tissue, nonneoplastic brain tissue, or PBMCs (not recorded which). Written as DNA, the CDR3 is TGTGCCAGCAGTTTAACGCTCACAGGACCATTTGCCTACAATGAGCAGTTCTTC. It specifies CASSLTLTGPFAYNEQFF.